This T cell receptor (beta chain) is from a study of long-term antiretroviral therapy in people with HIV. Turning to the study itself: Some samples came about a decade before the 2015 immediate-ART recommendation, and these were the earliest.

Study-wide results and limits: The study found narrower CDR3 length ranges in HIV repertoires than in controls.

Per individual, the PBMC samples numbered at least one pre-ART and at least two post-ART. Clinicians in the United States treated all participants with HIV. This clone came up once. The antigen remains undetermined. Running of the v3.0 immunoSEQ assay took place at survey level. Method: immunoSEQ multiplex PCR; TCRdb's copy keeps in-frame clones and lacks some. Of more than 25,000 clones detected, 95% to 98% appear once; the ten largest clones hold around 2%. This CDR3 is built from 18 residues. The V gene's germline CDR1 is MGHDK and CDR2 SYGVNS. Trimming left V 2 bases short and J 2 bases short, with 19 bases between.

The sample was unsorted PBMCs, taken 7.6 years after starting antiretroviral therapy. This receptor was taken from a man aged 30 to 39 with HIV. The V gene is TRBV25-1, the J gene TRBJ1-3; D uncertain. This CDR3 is CASSEMSSRRSAGNTIYF. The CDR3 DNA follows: TGTGCCAGCAGTGAAATGTCTTCCAGACGCTCAGCTGGAAACACCATATATTTT.